The 18 T cell receptor beta chains below all came from one sample that was sequenced in a study of T cell responses to AZD1222 COVID-19 vaccine (dated by TCRdb to about 2021). The method was the immunoSEQ multiplex PCR assay. Held by TCRdb, this immuneACCESS table contains in-frame sequences only and omits some clones. Under half of the omission traces to an unresolved V gene where checked; the cause of the rest is unknown. The sample yields some 130,000 clones; over 90% were counted once. Of the sample, under 6.5% is held by the ten largest clones. Reading the label with the study, this specimen's time point is: baseline before first vaccination. Source: peripheral blood, taken on day 0 of AZD1222 vaccination. The receptors were gathered from an adult in good health.

This clone was found a few times. The chain has TRBV11-3 and TRBJ1-6, with TRBD1 as a possible D gene (5 bases). The CDR3 totals 14 residues. Germline CDR1 is SGHNT and CDR2 is YENEEA. V was pared by 1 base and J by 8 bases, with 9 bases between. The CDR3 loop is CASSLGQKDSPLHF. The CDR3 DNA reads as TGTGCCAGCAGCTTAGGACAGAAGGATTCACCCCTCCACTTT.

This clone is a singleton in its sample. The chain is built from TRBV5-6 and TRBJ2-6; D is unresolved. Germline V lookup: CDR1 SGHDT, CDR2 YYEEEE. The V end was cut by 0 bases, the J end by 3 bases, with 4 bases between. This CDR3 has 14 residues. The CDR3 here is CASSLGFGANVLTF. CDR3 nucleotides: TGTGCCAGCAGCTTGGGGTTTGGGGCCAACGTCCTGACTTTC.

This chain connects TRBV6-1 to TRBJ1-5; unclear D gene. CDR1 and CDR2 (germline): MNHNS, SASEGT. The CDR3 consists of 13 residues. Between the trimmed V and J ends, which lost 3 bases and 6 bases, there was a span of 9 bases. CDR3 protein: CASSDSPTQPQHF. In nucleotides, the CDR3 is TGTGCCAGCAGTGATTCTCCGACTCAGCCCCAGCATTTT.

The chain combines TRBV3-1 (or the pseudogene TRBV3-2) with TRBJ2-7; no clear D gene. Deletions cut 4 bases from V and 1 base from J, with 11 bases between. In germline, CDR1 is LGHDT, CDR2 YNNKEL (reference sequence). This CDR3 region has 14 residues. In DNA, the CDR3 is TGTGCCAGCAGCCCAGAACACGATTCCTACGAGCAGTACTTC. It yields the protein CASSPEHDSYEQYF.

This clone has only one observation. This chain connects TRBV3-1 (or the pseudogene TRBV3-2) to TRBJ2-7; D could derive from TRBD1 or TRBD2 (6 bases each). The CDR3 is 17 amino acids. The V gene's germline CDR1 is LGHDT and CDR2 YNNKEL (reference sequence). Trimming took off 0 bases at V and 6 bases at J, with 21 bases between the two ends. The CDR3 DNA is TGTGCCAGCAGCCAAGATTACAGCCGTGACAGGAGGGGCGAGCAGTACTTC. Translation: CASSQDYSRDRRGEQYF.

For this clone: One junction end does not reproduce the germline sequence, and a read error may be involved. Other nucleotide sequences from this sample produce the same CDR3. The chain is built from TRBV11-2 and TRBJ1-1; no clear D gene. CDR1 SGHAT and CDR2 FQNNGV come from the germline V gene. The CDR3 spans 13 residues. Here the CDR3 DNA reads TGTGCCAGTAGCTTAGCTATCGACACTGAAGCTTTCTTT. It translates to CASSLAIDTEAFF.

The rearrangement joins TRBV10-3 to TRBJ1-1, with TRBD1 matching over 7 bases. The CDR3 runs to 16 residues. CDR1 is ENHRY and CDR2 is SYGVKD in the germline V gene. V lost 1 base to trimming and J lost 1 base; unmatched junction nucleotides: 6. The CDR3 nucleotides are TGTGCCATCAGTGAGTACCGGGACAGAGCGAACACTGAAGCTTTCTTT. Protein: CAISEYRDRANTEAFF.

The chain uses TRBV10-3 and TRBJ2-1; 8 bases map to TRBD2. The length of the CDR3 is 13 residues. Per the germline V gene, CDR1 is ENHRY and CDR2 is SYGVKD. Trimming at V came to 9 bases and at J to 0 bases, leaving 1 base not matched to a gene. CDR3 DNA sequence: TGTGCCATGAGCGGGAGCTCCTACAATGAGCAGTTCTTC. Amino acid sequence: CAMSGSSYNEQFF.

This chain uses TRBV6-1 with TRBJ1-2, with a possible D match to TRBD1 (5 bases). CDR1 and CDR2 (germline): MNHNS, SASEGT. V was trimmed by 2 bases and J by 6 bases, leaving 16 bases between them. The CDR3 is 15 amino acids. This CDR3 reads CASSEWGDGFDGYTF. CDR3 DNA sequence: TGTGCCAGCAGTGAATGGGGCGACGGTTTTGATGGCTACACCTTC.

This sequence joins TRBV5-1 and TRBJ2-7, with a tentative D call TRBD2 (5 bases). Trimming shortened V by 4 bases and J by 2 bases, and 13 bases separated the two germline ends. The CDR3 is 14 residues long. Germline values: CDR1 SGHRS, CDR2 YFSETQ. CDR3 protein: CASSADWTPYEQYF. CDR3 nucleotide sequence: TGCGCCAGCAGCGCGGACTGGACGCCCTACGAGCAGTACTTC.

This chain links TRBV3-1 (or the pseudogene TRBV3-2) with TRBJ1-1, with TRBD1 matching 8 bases. The CDR3 consists of 15 residues. The J segment lost 0 bases and the V segment lost 0 bases, leaving 0 bases of the junction unmatched. Looked up from germline, CDR1 is LGHDT and CDR2 is YNNKEL (reference sequence). CDR3 protein: CASSQDRGLNTEAFF. CDR3 sequence (DNA): TGTGCCAGCAGCCAAGACAGGGGGCTGAACACTGAAGCTTTCTTT.

Details on this clone: This CDR3 is also generated by other DNA sequences in the sample. CDR3 in amino acids: CASSQEGLADYEQYF. CDR3 nucleotides: TGTGCCAGCAGCCAGGAGGGACTAGCGGACTACGAGCAGTACTTC. The chain has TRBV4-2 and TRBJ2-7; 11 bases are shared with TRBD2. Trimming cost V 3 bases and J 3 bases; bases outside gene matches: 4. This CDR3 spans 15 amino acids. Germline values: CDR1 LGHNA, CDR2 YNFKEQ.

DNA for the CDR3: TGTGCCAGCAGTCTCGGGACAGTTCTGCCCCTCCACTTT. This encodes CASSLGTVLPLHF. The chain uses TRBV28 and TRBJ1-6, with TRBD1 matching over 7 bases. CDR3 length equals 13 residues. With V trimmed by 5 bases and J by 13 bases, 8 bases remained unmatched. Germline lookup yields CDR1 MDHEN and CDR2 SYDVKM.

This chain joins TRBV3-1 (or the pseudogene TRBV3-2) and TRBJ2-3; 12 bases align to TRBD2. This CDR3 is 15 amino acids long. Germline V gives CDR1 LGHDT, CDR2 YNNKEL (reference sequence). V shed 6 bases and J 4 bases; nucleotides not matched to a gene: 5. CDR3 sequence reads: CASRTSGSGADTQYF. CDR3 in DNA: TGTGCCAGCAGGACTAGCGGGAGTGGGGCAGATACGCAGTATTTT.

V usage is TRBV14 and J usage is TRBJ2-1; D is unresolved. The germline V gene encodes CDR1 SGHDN and CDR2 FVKESK. The CDR3 spans 14 residues. The ends were cut back, 4 bases at V and 1 base at J, with 8 bases in the middle. The CDR3 nucleotides are TGTGCCAGCAGCCGGACGGATTCCTACAATGAGCAGTTCTTC. Translating gives CASSRTDSYNEQFF. The complete variable domain, with remaining parts taken from reference TRBV14 and TRBJ2-1, reads EAGVTQFPSHSVIEKGQTVTLRCDPISGHDNLYWYRRVMGKEIKFLLHFVKESKQDESGMPNNRFLAERTGGTYSTLKVQPAELEDSGVYFCASSRTDSYNEQFFGPGTRLTVL.

The chain couples TRBV5-1 to TRBJ2-7, with TRBD2 matching 16 bases. V lost 4 bases to trimming and J lost 6 bases; unmatched junction nucleotides: 7. The V gene's germline CDR1 is SGHRS and CDR2 YFSETQ. This CDR3 is built from 16 residues. The CDR3 region is CASSTGLAGGPAEQYF. CDR3 nucleotides: TGCGCCAGCAGCACGGGACTAGCGGGAGGGCCGGCCGAGCAGTACTTC.

The sample holds one count of this clone. This chain uses TRBV6-5 with TRBJ1-4; D is unresolved. The CDR3 extends over 12 amino acids. Trimming shortened V by 7 bases and J by 8 bases, and 11 bases separated the two germline ends. Germline V gives CDR1 MNHEY, CDR2 SVGAGI. CDR3 nucleotides: TGTGCCAGCACCCGTGATCAAGAAAAACTGTTTTTT. It translates to CASTRDQEKLFF.

V usage is TRBV24-1 and J usage is TRBJ1-1; D not resolved. V lost 0 bases and J lost 1, with 11 bases in between. The CDR3 contains 16 residues. Germline V gene lookup returns CDR1 KGHDR and CDR2 SFDVKD. For the CDR3, the DNA is TGTGCCACCAGTGATTTGGGGGAACGGGGGAACACTGAAGCTTTCTTT. Translation gives CATSDLGERGNTEAFF.